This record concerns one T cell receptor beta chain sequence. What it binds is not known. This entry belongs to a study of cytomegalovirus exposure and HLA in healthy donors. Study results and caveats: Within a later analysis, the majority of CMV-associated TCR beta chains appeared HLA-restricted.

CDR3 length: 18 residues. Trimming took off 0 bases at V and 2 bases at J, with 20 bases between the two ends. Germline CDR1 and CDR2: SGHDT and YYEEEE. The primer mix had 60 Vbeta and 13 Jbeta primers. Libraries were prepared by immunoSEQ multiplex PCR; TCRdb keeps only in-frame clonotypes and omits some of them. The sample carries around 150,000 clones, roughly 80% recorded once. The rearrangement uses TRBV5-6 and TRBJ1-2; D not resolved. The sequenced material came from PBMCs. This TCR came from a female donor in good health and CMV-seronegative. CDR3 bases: TGTGCCAGCAGCTTGGTTGGCGGATCTGGACGGGGAAACTATGGCTACACCTTC. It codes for CASSLVGGSGRGNYGYTF.